This T cell receptor (beta chain) is from a study of T cells after yellow fever vaccination. Between the trimmed V and J ends, which lost 9 bases and 1 base, there was a span of 15 bases. Germline-derived CDR1 and CDR2 are ENHRY and SYGVKD. The CDR3 is 14 residues long. Study observations and caveats: Contamination by abundant bulk-population clonotypes could be present in FACS-sorted repertoires. A weaker secondary response peaked on day 5, the primary on day 15.

One entry per CDR3 protein, called by TCRdb with MiXCR from the 5' RACE reads. The data hold more than 95,000 distinct CDR3 sequences, with roughly 9% observed a single time. With respect to this clonotype: The antigen is unknown.

The sample here was CD8+ T cells sorted from PBMCs, taken on the day of the yellow fever booster vaccination. This chain uses TRBV10-3 with TRBJ1-1; D is unresolved. This sequence originates from a young man who received the YFV17D yellow fever vaccine. CDR3 region: CAIGRSGENTEAFF. The CDR3 region has the DNA TGTGCCATTGGTCGTTCTGGAGAGAACACTGAAGCTTTCTTT.